These 12 T cell receptor beta chains share one sample of origin, sequenced in a study of human T cells and chemical hapten exposure. Whole blood, unfractionated, served as the material for total RNA extraction. TCRdb passed the 5' RACE reads through MiXCR, listing each CDR3 protein once. The repertoire holds tens of thousands of distinct CDR3 sequences, with approximately 8% as singletons. The origin of the receptors is a male donor in good health.

This clonotype occurred many times. The chain is built from TRBV7-9 and TRBJ2-7, with TRBD1 matching over 8 bases. J lost 5 bases, V lost 3 bases, and 9 bases had no gene match. This CDR3 region has 15 residues. Germline V gene lookup returns CDR1 SEHNR and CDR2 FQNEAQ (reference sequence). CDR3 protein: CASSFLSGGWNEQYF. The DNA of the CDR3 is TGTGCCAGCAGCTTCCTCTCAGGGGGCTGGAACGAGCAGTACTTC.

This clonotype was seen repeatedly, ten times or more. This rearrangement joins TRBV14 to TRBJ2-7; 8 nucleotides agree with TRBD1. CDR1 SGHDN and CDR2 FVKESK come from the germline V gene. This CDR3 spans 15 amino acids. J was trimmed by 5 bases and V by 2 bases; bases with no gene match: 8. The CDR3 DNA reads TGTGCCAGCAGCCAACTGGACAGGGTAAAGGACGAGCAGTACTTC. Its translation: CASSQLDRVKDEQYF.

This clonotype showed up just a few times. This rearrangement joins TRBV9 to TRBJ2-3; TRBD2 aligns across 10 bases. This CDR3 has 16 residues. Trimming removed 3 bases from V and 0 bases from J; junction bases left unmatched: 4. Germline-derived CDR1 and CDR2 are SGDLS and YYNGEE. For the CDR3, the DNA is TGTGCCAGCAGCGAGCGGGGGGGCTCCAGCACAGATACGCAGTATTTT. Translation gives CASSERGGSSTDTQYF.

This clonotype has only a few counts. V gene TRBV12-3 or TRBV12-4 combines with J gene TRBJ1-2; D is possibly TRBD1 (5 bases). Trimming removed 4 bases at V and 6 bases at J, with 18 bases between. The CDR3 spans 15 residues. CDR3 coding DNA: TGTGCCAGCAGTTCCCCAGAAACCTGGGGGAATGGCTACACCTTC. Amino acids: CASSSPETWGNGYTF.

This rearrangement joins TRBV5-4 to TRBJ1-2; possible D gene TRBD1, 6 bases. CDR3 length equals 13 residues. V was cut by 4 bases and J by 3 bases, with 10 bases left in between. Germline V gene sequence: CDR1 SGHNT, CDR2 YYREEE (reference sequence). The CDR3 here is CASSQTGDYGYTF. Written as DNA, the CDR3 is TGTGCCAGCAGCCAGACAGGAGACTATGGCTACACCTTC.

There are many counts of this clonotype. V is TRBV18 and J is TRBJ1-2; 7 bases align to TRBD1. Germline V gene sequence: CDR1 KGHSH, CDR2 LQKENI. V lost 0 bases, J lost 10 bases, and 11 bases stayed unmatched. CDR3 length: 15 amino acids. The CDR3: CASSPPDRALVAYTF. DNA for the CDR3: TGTGCCAGCTCACCACCTGACAGGGCCCTAGTGGCCTACACCTTC.

The gene calls are TRBV5-1 and TRBJ2-3, with 7 bases lining up with TRBD1. The CDR3 runs to 15 residues. Germline V lookup: CDR1 SGHRS, CDR2 YFSETQ. The trim removed 2 bases at V and 4 bases at J, leaving 7 bases unmatched. The CDR3 loop is CASSFLGGAADTQYF. The CDR3 DNA sequence: TGCGCCAGCAGCTTTCTAGGGGGCGCGGCAGATACGCAGTATTTT.

The chain carries TRBV6-2 or TRBV6-3 and TRBJ2-1; D unresolved. The length of the CDR3 is 12 residues. Deletions cut 6 bases from V and 7 bases from J, with 10 bases between. Germline V gives CDR1 MNHEY, CDR2 SVGEGT. DNA for the CDR3: TGTGCCAGCAGCCTCGCCGGGAATGAGCAGTTCTTC. It yields the protein CASSLAGNEQFF.

The V and J genes are TRBV15 and TRBJ2-3, with D perhaps TRBD1 (6 bases). Trimming shortened V by 1 base and J by 6 bases, and 23 bases separated the two germline ends. Germline values: CDR1 LNHNV, CDR2 YYDKDF (reference sequence). CDR3 size: 18 residues. The CDR3 protein is CATSRGQAVPSRSDTQYF. The CDR3 DNA reads TGTGCCACCAGCAGAGGACAGGCGGTCCCCTCAAGGTCGGATACGCAGTATTTT.

This clonotype has more than one count but fewer than ten. V is TRBV18 and J is TRBJ1-2, with D hard to call. Germline CDR1 is KGHSH and CDR2 is LQKENI. The CDR3 extends over 15 amino acids. With 3 bases removed from V and 1 base from J, the gap between germline ends came to 12 bases. This CDR3 reads CASSPSPEFNYGYTF. CDR3 DNA sequence: TGTGCCAGCTCACCGAGTCCCGAGTTTAACTATGGCTACACCTTC.

Many counts were recorded for this clonotype. This chain joins TRBV6-5 and TRBJ2-3, with 9 bases that match TRBD1. The CDR3 spans 15 residues. Trimming cost V 1 base and J 4 bases; bases outside gene matches: 3. Looked up from germline, CDR1 is MNHEY and CDR2 is SVGAGI. The CDR3 bases are TGTGCCAGCAGTTACTTTACAGGGGGCGCAGATACGCAGTATTTT. It specifies CASSYFTGGADTQYF.

This clonotype was observed many times. The chain recombines TRBV7-2 with TRBJ2-1, with 9 positions matching TRBD2. The length of the CDR3 is 14 residues. Trimming took 5 bases from V and 10 from J; bases not matched to a gene: 9. Germline values: CDR1 SGHTA, CDR2 FQGNSA. The CDR3 sequence: CASSPRGGGAEQFF. In DNA form, the CDR3 reads TGTGCCAGCAGCCCTCGGGGCGGGGGGGCCGAGCAGTTCTTC.